This TCR beta chain was recorded in a study of cytomegalovirus exposure and HLA in healthy donors (dated 2017 in TCRdb). Study-level background: The 500 to 800 repertoires of the first cohort and the 120 or so validation repertoires were produced on the same platform, according to a later analysis. The study aimed to test whether cataloging public T cell receptors could reveal signatures of past pathogen exposure. Along with the approximately 700-subject first cohort, a separate validation cohort of some 130 different subjects was used. To predict cytomegalovirus infection status, the study brought together high-throughput TCR immunosequencing, statistical association of individual TCRs with disease status, and machine learning.

Receptors were amplified or captured by the immunoSEQ multiplex PCR assay. On the authors' methods: A statistical classification framework was built for diagnosing cytomegalovirus status from the catalog of TCR beta chain sequences. Imported from immuneACCESS, the table was reduced by TCRdb to in-frame sequences with V and J called. These copies leave out some clones; in studies compared against another copy, an unresolved V gene accounts for under half, and the cause of the remainder is not known. Clone size and V and J calls were adopted from that table, with D and trimming inferred from the DNA. The sample data list roughly 50,000 clones, and around nine tenths of these were observed just once. Just over 3% of the sample belongs to the ten largest clones. Concerning this clone: The specificity of this receptor is unknown. Base quality data are lacking; no much larger clone is found one base away.

The V and J ends are trimmed by 2 bases and 3 bases, leaving 8 bases between them. Looking up the germline V gene yields CDR1 SGHRS and CDR2 YFSETQ. Reading from cysteine to phenylalanine, the CDR3 counts 14 amino acids. The retained sequence is limited to the CDR3, 42 bases, with the frame set at the first base. Donors formed part of the validation cohort, which comprised 95 to 150 subjects and was distinct from the first cohort of 666 subjects. Results the study describes overall, beyond this receptor: Three of the identified cytomegalovirus-associated TCR beta chains were confirmed in vitro to be specific for cytomegalovirus antigens. Subsequent analysis determined that TCRs grouped into clusters in the first cohort also showed a tendency toward co-occurrence across the roughly 120 validation repertoires, and 94% of cluster scores exceeded 0. According to the authors, the approach could potentially be generalized to other disease states and immunological phenotypes. All 120 or so repertoires were used to score co-occurrence in the validation cohort in a later analysis, because that analysis had no HLA typing for the cohort. The classifier was reported to diagnose cytomegalovirus status with high specificity and sensitivity in both the original and validation cohorts. Most TCR sequences were observed very rarely across donors, whereas some public TCRs were present in many individuals. The study listed approximately 160 TCR beta chains as associated with cytomegalovirus.

The source of this sequence is a man aged 18-30 years in good health and CMV-seronegative. In this chain, TRBV5-1 is recombined with TRBJ2-2; a confident D gene designation cannot be given. What was sequenced was PBMCs. The DNA sequence reads TGCGCCAGCAGCTTACAAAGTTACACCGGGGAGCTGTTTTTT. This encodes CASSLQSYTGELFF.